What follows are 12 T cell receptor beta chains derived from one specimen sequenced in a study of cytomegalovirus exposure and HLA in healthy donors listed by TCRdb under 2017. The library was made by the immunoSEQ multiplex PCR assay. For the multiplex PCR, a mixture combining 60 forward primers for TCR Vbeta segments and 13 reverse primers for TCR Jbeta segments was used. The immuneACCESS repertoire file appears here via TCRdb, limited to in-frame rearrangements. These files lack a portion of the clones; in checked studies, under half of the deficit traces to unresolved V genes, and the cause of the others is not known. The sample has around 97,000 clones on record, 75% to 85% of them singletons. Around 10% of the sample belongs to the ten largest clones. Sequencing was done on a sample of PBMCs. The receptors stem from a woman under 30 in good health and CMV-seropositive.

The chain is built from TRBV14 and TRBJ2-7; D is possibly TRBD1 (5 bases). V lost 4 bases and J 7 bases, leaving 20 bases between the germline ends. Germline V lookup: CDR1 SGHDN, CDR2 FVKESK. This CDR3 region has 15 residues. The CDR3 DNA reads as TGTGCCAGCAGCCTGGACAAGGGGCCTTCCGCGGAGCAGTACTTC. This codes for CASSLDKGPSAEQYF.

This clone is a singleton in its sample. This rearrangement joins TRBV5-1 to TRBJ1-5; D gene ambiguous. The V gene lost 4 bases and the J gene lost 3 bases, with 11 bases spanning the gap. This CDR3 has 14 residues. The germline gives CDR1 SGHRS, CDR2 YFSETQ. The CDR3 sequence: CASSLGTINQPQHF. The CDR3 region has the DNA TGCGCCAGCAGCCTGGGAACAATCAATCAGCCCCAGCATTTT.

This rearrangement joins TRBV5-1 to TRBJ1-1; TRBD1 is a possible D gene (6 bases). This CDR3 is 18 amino acids long. Deletions cut 0 bases from V and 4 bases from J, with 22 bases between. Germline V gives CDR1 SGHRS, CDR2 YFSETQ. The CDR3 DNA is TGCGCCAGCAGCTTGGAAATGTCGCAGGGGTGGGTGGGCACTGAAGCTTTCTTT. Protein product: CASSLEMSQGWVGTEAFF.

There are a few counts of this clone. The chain employs TRBV5-6 and TRBJ2-1, with 10 positions matching TRBD2. V lost 3 bases and J lost 5; bases outside the gene matches: 5. Germline CDR1 reads SGHDT; CDR2 reads YYEEEE. CDR3 length equals 15 residues. CDR3 protein: CASSSWLAGDNEQFF. The CDR3 coding sequence is TGTGCCAGCAGCTCCTGGCTAGCGGGAGACAATGAGCAGTTCTTC.

V is TRBV6-5 and J is TRBJ2-1; TRBD2 aligns across 7 bases. CDR1 MNHEY and CDR2 SVGAGI come from the germline V gene. Trimming removed 2 bases from V and 5 bases from J; junction bases left unmatched: 6. There are 15 residues in the CDR3. The CDR3: CASSYGGGWNNEQFF. CDR3 bases: TGTGCCAGCAGTTACGGGGGAGGGTGGAACAATGAGCAGTTCTTC.

The gene calls are TRBV30 and TRBJ1-1, with D maybe TRBD1 (5 bases). Germline-derived CDR1 and CDR2 are GTSNPN and SVGIG (reference sequence). The CDR3 contains 12 residues. Trimming stripped 5 bases from V and 5 bases from J, with 12 bases between. This CDR3 is CAWARGGTEAFF. The CDR3 DNA is TGTGCCTGGGCTCGCGGGGGGACTGAAGCTTTCTTT. Combining the CDR3 with reference TRBV30 and TRBJ1-1 gives the whole variable domain SQTIHQWPATLVQPVGSPLSLECTVEGTSNPNLYWYRQAAGRGLQLLFYSVGIGQISSEVPQNLSASRPQDRQFILSSKKLLLSDSGFYLCAWARGGTEAFFGQGTRLTVV.

This clone is a singleton in its sample. CDR3 in amino acids: CASSAGVTGAYGYTF. For the CDR3, the DNA is TGTGCCAGCAGCGCCGGGGTGACAGGGGCCTATGGCTACACCTTC. The J gene is TRBJ1-2, the V gene TRBV9; 8 bases are a match to TRBD1. The CDR3 spans 15 residues. Germline lookup yields CDR1 SGDLS and CDR2 YYNGEE. The junction had 8 bases not matched to a gene; V was cut back by 3 bases and J by 4 bases.

This clone was detected once. The genes are TRBV30 and TRBJ2-5; possibly TRBD2 for D (6 bases). The CDR3 consists of 14 residues. Deletions cut 4 bases from V and 4 bases from J, with 16 bases between. Germline CDR1 reads GTSNPN; CDR2 reads SVGIG (reference sequence). This CDR3 is CAWTRGGAGETQYF. In DNA, the CDR3 is TGTGCCTGGACCCGAGGAGGAGCGGGAGAGACCCAGTACTTC.

This chain uses TRBV11-2 with TRBJ1-1; no firm D call. This CDR3 comprises 13 residues. The germline V gene has CDR1 SGHAT and CDR2 FQNNGV. Trimming cost V 2 bases and J 0 bases, with 4 bases left between them. The CDR3 nucleotides read TGTGCCAGCAGCTTATATGTGAACACTGAAGCTTTCTTT. Translating it yields CASSLYVNTEAFF.

V is TRBV4-2 and J is TRBJ1-2; D might be TRBD1 (5 bases). Trimming removed 0 bases from V and 4 bases from J, with 12 bases in between. The CDR3 extends over 15 amino acids. Germline V gene data show CDR1 as LGHNA and CDR2 as YNFKEQ. CDR3 nucleotides: TGTGCCAGCAGCCAAGATCCCAGGGTGCCCTATGGCTACACCTTC. It is translated as CASSQDPRVPYGYTF.

This clone was observed a few times. The CDR3 loop reads CASSPGFMNTEAFF. The CDR3 DNA sequence: TGTGCCAGTAGTCCGGGATTCATGAACACTGAAGCTTTCTTT. The chain combines TRBV19 with TRBJ1-1, with unresolved D. Looked up from germline, CDR1 is LNHDA and CDR2 is SQIVND (reference sequence). The CDR3 sequence is 14 residues long. V lost 5 bases and J lost 0, with 10 bases in between.

This chain joins TRBV28 and TRBJ2-7; possible D gene TRBD2, 6 bases. The V gene's germline CDR1 is MDHEN and CDR2 SYDVKM. The CDR3 contains 14 residues. The ends were cut back, 6 bases at V and 2 bases at J, with 14 bases in the middle. Here the CDR3 reads CASSSTSNPYEQYF. CDR3 nucleotides: TGTGCCAGCAGCAGCACTAGCAACCCCTACGAGCAGTACTTC.